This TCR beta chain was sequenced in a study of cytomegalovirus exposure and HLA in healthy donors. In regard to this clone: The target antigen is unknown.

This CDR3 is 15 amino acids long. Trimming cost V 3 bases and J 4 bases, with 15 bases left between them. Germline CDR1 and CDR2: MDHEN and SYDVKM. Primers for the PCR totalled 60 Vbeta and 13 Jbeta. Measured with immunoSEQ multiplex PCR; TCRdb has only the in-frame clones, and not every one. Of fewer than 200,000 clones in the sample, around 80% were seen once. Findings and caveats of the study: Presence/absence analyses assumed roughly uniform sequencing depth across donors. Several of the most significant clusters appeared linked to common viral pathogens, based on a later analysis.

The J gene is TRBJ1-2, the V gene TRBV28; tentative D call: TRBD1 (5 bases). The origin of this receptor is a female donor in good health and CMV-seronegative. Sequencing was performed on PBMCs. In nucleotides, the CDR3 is TGTGCCAGCAGTTTGGCTCAGGGATTTCTCTATGGCTACACCTTC. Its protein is CASSLAQGFLYGYTF.